This is a list of T cell receptor beta chains from one sample in a study of OX40 agonist ivuxolimab in advanced cancers. Sequencing was performed with immunoSEQ multiplex PCR; in TCRdb, only in-frame clones are kept and a portion is missing. The sample yields roughly 56,000 clones, more than 75% seen once. Sequences were derived from CD4+ or CD8+ T cells sorted from blood, sampled in a trial of the OX40 agonist ivuxolimab. The receptors shown here come from an adult with an advanced solid tumor such as melanoma, head and neck, liver or kidney cancer. Each CDR3 is given with its conserved first and last residue. The order of the fields is J gene, D gene, clone size, V gene, CDR3 length, CDR3 protein, CDR3 DNA. The D gene is left open where the match is weak. Clone size appears in some rows only: once, few, many, or a class for an expanded clone.

TRBJ1-5,TRBD1,-,TRBV18,14,CASSPGQGSTPQHF,TGTGCCAGCTCACCCGGACAGGGTTCTACGCCCCAGCATTTT
TRBJ2-3,TRBD1,-,TRBV28,16,CASSSQGVSVVATQYF,TGTGCCAGCAGTTCCCAGGGGGTATCGGTTGTAGCTACGCAGTATTTT
TRBJ2-3,-,-,TRBV10-3,15,CATNRRDEGPDTQYF,TGTGCCACCAATAGACGGGACGAAGGGCCAGATACGCAGTATTTT
TRBJ1-5,-,-,TRBV27,13,CASSYQGNQPQHF,TGTGCCAGCAGTTACCAGGGAAATCAGCCCCAGCATTTT
TRBJ1-1,TRBD1,-,TRBV6-5,13,CASSPRTGGWAFF,TGTGCCAGCAGTCCGCGGACAGGGGGCTGGGCTTTCTTT
TRBJ2-2,TRBD2,-,TRBV4-1,16,CASRQAGARGGGELFF,TGCGCCAGCAGACAAGCGGGAGCGCGAGGGGGCGGGGAGCTGTTTTTT
TRBJ2-3,TRBD2,-,TRBV10-3,15,CAITSDKDFTDTQYF,TGTGCCATTACTAGCGACAAGGACTTCACAGATACGCAGTATTTT
TRBJ2-6,TRBD2,-,TRBV10-3,18,CAIRVSDGRGSGANVLTF,TGTGCCATCAGGGTTTCTGACGGGAGGGGGTCTGGGGCCAACGTCCTGACTTTC
TRBJ2-5,TRBD1,-,TRBV28,15,CASSHGTGWEETQYF,TGTGCCAGCAGTCACGGGACAGGGTGGGAAGAGACCCAGTACTTC
TRBJ2-3,-,-,TRBV11-2,14,CASSLDRSPDTQYF,TGTGCCAGCAGCTTAGATAGGTCGCCAGATACGCAGTATTTT
TRBJ2-3,TRBD2,-,TRBV10-3,16,CAISGDGGRAPDTQYF,TGTGCCATCAGTGGCGATGGCGGGAGGGCACCCGATACGCAGTATTTT
TRBJ2-7,-,few,TRBV18,12,CASSPLVGEQYF,TGTGCCAGCTCACCATTGGTGGGCGAGCAGTACTTC
TRBJ2-2,TRBD2,-,TRBV9,16,CASSVGGGLDTGELFF,TGTGCCAGCAGCGTAGGAGGAGGACTAGACACCGGGGAGCTGTTTTTT
TRBJ1-1,-,-,TRBV25-1,16,CASSVRHSDMNTEAFF,TGTGCCAGCAGTGTTAGGCACTCCGACATGAACACTGAAGCTTTCTTT
TRBJ1-6,-,-,TRBV9,14,CASSDPAGMGTLHF,TGTGCCAGCAGCGACCCCGCCGGAATGGGGACCCTCCACTTT